The 16 T cell receptor beta chains listed next were all sequenced from one sample in a study. The sorted Tregs were CD4+CD25+CD127-/low cells. TCRdb used MiXCR to reprocess the 5' RACE reads, holding one entry per CDR3 protein. The data contain some 32,000 distinct CDR3 sequences, 25% to 30% of them seen just once; the ten biggest clones take up 2.3%. Material for sequencing was tumor-infiltrating Tregs sorted from the breast tumor. The receptors shown here come from a female donor with breast cancer.

The genes are TRBV5-5 and TRBJ1-2; D remains unclear. The V gene lost 2 bases and the J gene lost 4 bases, with 15 bases spanning the gap. From germline, CDR1 is SGHKS and CDR2 YYEKEE (reference sequence). CDR3 length: 15 amino acids. The CDR3 nucleotides read TGTGCCAGCAGCTTCCTCCCTTTTGAGGGCTATGGCTACACCTTC. Its protein product is CASSFLPFEGYGYTF.

The chain links TRBV12-3 or TRBV12-4 to TRBJ1-1, with D uncertain. V gave up 2 bases and J gave up 4 bases, with 8 bases separating them. The CDR3 contains 13 residues. CDR3 in DNA: TGTGCCAGCAGTTTAACAGTTACCACTGAAGCTTTCTTT. Its translation: CASSLTVTTEAFF.

This clonotype was seen more than once but under ten times. A much more abundant neighbour one base away suggests this may be a read error. The chain links TRBV6-5 to TRBJ1-4; 7 bases are shared with TRBD1. In germline, CDR1 is MNHEY, CDR2 SVGAGI. The CDR3 has 14 amino acids. With 6 bases clipped from V and 4 bases from J, the junction kept 5 bases outside the gene matches. The CDR3 sequence: CASRLTGFNEKLFF. The CDR3 coding sequence is TGTGCCAGCAGACTGACAGGGTTTAATGAAAAACTGTTTTTT.

The chain joins TRBV5-1 to TRBJ2-1; 14 nucleotides agree with TRBD2. CDR3 size: 17 residues. From germline, CDR1 is SGHRS and CDR2 YFSETQ. Trimming cost V 0 bases and J 7 bases; bases outside gene matches: 6. CDR3 protein: CASSLVGTSGRGNEQFF. DNA of the CDR3: TGCGCCAGCAGCTTGGTGGGGACTAGCGGGAGAGGTAATGAGCAGTTCTTC.

Of note for this clonotype: This may arise from a read error, as a much more abundant clone is one base away. The rearrangement uses TRBV9 and TRBJ1-1; tentatively, D is TRBD1 (6 bases). This CDR3 has 15 residues. The germline V and J ends were trimmed by 0 bases and 4 bases, with 13 bases remaining between them. CDR1 is SGDLS, CDR2 YYNGEE, per germline. The CDR3 coding sequence is TGTGCCAGCAGCGTAGTCGGGGGCGTGGGCACTGAAGCTTTCTTT. Protein sequence: CASSVVGGVGTEAFF.

This clonotype was seen many times. The chain is built from TRBV9 and TRBJ2-7; D gene ambiguous. This CDR3 is 15 amino acids long. The V gene's germline CDR1 is SGDLS and CDR2 YYNGEE. V dropped 0 bases and J dropped 5 bases, with 15 bases sitting between them. For the CDR3, the DNA is TGTGCCAGCAGCGTAGCGGGTCTGGGCACCAACGAGCAGTACTTC. Protein: CASSVAGLGTNEQYF.

Judged by abundance, this clonotype is medium-sized. This chain connects TRBV6-5 to TRBJ1-1; possible D gene TRBD1, 5 bases. V was pared by 6 bases and J by 4 bases, with 24 bases between. The CDR3 is 17 residues long. CDR1 is MNHEY, CDR2 SVGAGI, per germline. CDR3 region: CASRRNRDVRWGTEAFF. CDR3 nucleotide sequence: TGTGCCAGCAGGCGAAACCGGGACGTAAGGTGGGGCACTGAAGCTTTCTTT.

This clonotype was recorded a few times. The chain couples TRBV5-1 to TRBJ1-1; 9 bases are shared with TRBD1. Germline V gene sequence: CDR1 SGHRS, CDR2 YFSETQ. Unmatched junction bases numbered 4, after V lost 0 bases and J lost 4 bases. This CDR3 is 15 amino acids long. CDR3 nucleotide sequence: TGCGCCAGCAGCTTGGCCGGGACAGGGAGCACTGAAGCTTTCTTT. Translating it yields CASSLAGTGSTEAFF. Full variable domain (missing parts from reference TRBV5-1 and TRBJ1-1): KAGVTQTPRYLIKTRGQQVTLSCSPISGHRSVSWYQQTPGQGLQFLFEYFSETQRNKGNFPGRFSGRQFSNSRSEMNVSTLELGDSALYLCASSLAGTGSTEAFFGQGTRLTVV.

This clonotype showed up many times. The rearrangement joins TRBV5-1 to TRBJ2-1, with D possibly TRBD1 on 6 matching bases. Trimming pared 4 bases from V and 9 bases from J, leaving 20 bases between. CDR1 is SGHRS, CDR2 YFSETQ, per germline. The CDR3 runs to 15 residues. CDR3 protein: CASSEDSGPTGEQFF. CDR3 nucleotides: TGCGCCAGCAGCGAGGACAGTGGTCCCACTGGTGAGCAGTTCTTC.

Only a few counts were recorded for this clonotype. This chain links TRBV12-3 or TRBV12-4 with TRBJ1-5; D possibly corresponds to TRBD1 (6 bases). V lost 4 bases, J lost 0 bases, and 7 bases lay in between. The CDR3 extends over 14 amino acids. The CDR3 protein is CASSSDSSNQPQHF. The CDR3, as DNA: TGTGCCAGCAGTTCGGACAGTAGCAATCAGCCCCAGCATTTT.

V usage is TRBV7-3 and J usage is TRBJ2-1, with 8 bases that match TRBD2. This CDR3 has 15 amino acids. V lost 5 bases and J lost 6; bases outside the gene matches: 9. Germline V gene data show CDR1 as SGHTA and CDR2 as FQGTGA. CDR3 nucleotide sequence: TGTGCCAGCAGCGCCTTGGGACTAGGGTCCAATGAGCAGTTCTTC. Translation: CASSALGLGSNEQFF.

This clonotype counts as medium-sized. The chain employs TRBV6-1 and TRBJ2-1; the D gene is possibly TRBD2 (6 bases). V lost 1 base to trimming and J lost 3 bases, with 13 bases between them. The CDR3 runs 16 residues. Germline loops: CDR1 MNHNS, CDR2 SASEGT. The CDR3 loop is CASSEGRDWIYNEQFF. For the CDR3, the DNA is TGTGCCAGCAGTGAAGGCCGGGACTGGATCTACAATGAGCAGTTCTTC.

Many counts were recorded for this clonotype. The J gene is TRBJ1-5, the V gene TRBV5-1, with unresolved D. Germline V CDR1 and CDR2: SGHRS, YFSETQ. The V end lost 4 bases, the J end lost 7 bases, and 12 bases lay between the germline ends. The CDR3 is 13 residues long. CDR3 in DNA: TGCGCCAGCAGCCCAGGATCCGGCCAGCCCCAGCATTTT. As protein: CASSPGSGQPQHF.

On this clonotype itself: One end of the junction does not line up with germline, which may come from a read error. This CDR3 is CASSISWAQHQHF. CDR3 in DNA: TGTGCCAGCAGCATCTCATGGGCTCAGCACCAGCATTTT. The chain employs TRBV3-1 and TRBJ1-5, with D uncertain. Per the germline V gene, CDR1 is LGHDT and CDR2 is YNNKEL (reference sequence). The CDR3 loop spans 13 amino acids. Supplemented by reference TRBV3-1 and TRBJ1-5, the full variable domain reads DTAVSQTPKYLVTQMGNDKSIKCEQNLGHDTMYWYKQDSKKFLKIMFSYNNKELIINETVPNRFSPKSPDKAHLNLHINSLELGDSAVYFCASSISWAQHQHFGDGTRLSIL.

By proportion, this clonotype is medium-sized (0.01 to 0.1%). The chain uses TRBV5-1 and TRBJ1-1; D uncertain. Deletions cut 3 bases from V and 3 bases from J, with 15 bases between. The CDR3 loop spans 15 amino acids. From germline, CDR1 is SGHRS and CDR2 YFSETQ. CDR3 nucleotides: TGCGCCAGCAGCTCCCTATGGGGTGGTGACACTGAAGCTTTCTTT. Translation gives CASSSLWGGDTEAFF. Based on the CDR3 plus reference TRBV5-1 and TRBJ1-1, the full variable domain is KAGVTQTPRYLIKTRGQQVTLSCSPISGHRSVSWYQQTPGQGLQFLFEYFSETQRNKGNFPGRFSGRQFSNSRSEMNVSTLELGDSALYLCASSSLWGGDTEAFFGQGTRLTVV.

Many counts were recorded for this clonotype. The V gene is TRBV29-1, the J gene TRBJ1-3, with D hard to call. Germline assignment: CDR1 SQVTM and CDR2 ANQGSEA. The V gene lost 3 bases and the J gene lost 0 bases, with 9 bases spanning the gap. The CDR3 extends over 14 amino acids. CDR3: CSVEGPDSGNTIYF. The DNA for the CDR3 is TGCAGCGTTGAGGGTCCGGACTCTGGAAACACCATATATTTT. Using reference TRBV29-1 and TRBJ1-3 for the parts outside the CDR3, the full variable domain is SAVISQKPSRDICQRGTSLTIQCQVDSQVTMMFWYRQQPGQSLTLIATANQGSEATYESGFVIDKFPISRPNLTFSTLTVSNMSPEDSSIYLCSVEGPDSGNTIYFGEGSWLTVV.